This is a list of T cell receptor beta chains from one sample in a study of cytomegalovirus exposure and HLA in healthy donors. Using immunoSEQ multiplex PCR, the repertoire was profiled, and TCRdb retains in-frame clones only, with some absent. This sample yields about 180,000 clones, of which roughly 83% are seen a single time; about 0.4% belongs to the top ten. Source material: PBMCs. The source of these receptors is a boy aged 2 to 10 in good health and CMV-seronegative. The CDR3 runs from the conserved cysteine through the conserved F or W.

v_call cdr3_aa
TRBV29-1 CSVEEGGSTGELFF
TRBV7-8 CASSLRALSTGVSYNEQFF
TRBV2 CASSEAGVSGSYEQYF
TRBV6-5 CASSYGGGIVNEQFF
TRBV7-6 CASSRSTGGDTGELFF
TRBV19 CASSGTPNYGYTF
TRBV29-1 CSAGVLSMNTEAFF
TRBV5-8 CASTGTSGRYYEQYF
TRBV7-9 CASSPPRGEETQYF
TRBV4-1 CASSQTFGTSGPFSSYNEQFF
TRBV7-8 CASSYRLALINEQFF
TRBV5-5 CASSLKEHSYEQYF
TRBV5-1 CASSLQVSEGYEQYF
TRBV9 CASSQDGPGLAGESGTDTQYF
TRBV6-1 CASSWTGQRRNTIYF
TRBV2 CASSSQAGARGAFF
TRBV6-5 CASSSDHRGVQYF
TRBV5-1 CASSLGTSGSYEQFF
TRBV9 CASSVAGRGRNEQFF
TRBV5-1 CASSLRGQGAYEQYF
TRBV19 CASGSEASSYNEQFF
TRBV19 CASSRDRDTEAFF